Each of the 2 T cell receptor beta chains below was sequenced from the same sample in a study of shared clonotypes between healthy human individuals. Some clones are missing from TCRdb's copy, which holds only in-frame ones; the method was immunoSEQ multiplex PCR. In the table there are about 2.4 million clones, 93% of which are singletons. Sequences were obtained from naive CD4+ T cells from PBMCs. Subset: CD45RA+ positively selected. The receptors originated from a man aged 18-30 years in good health. Some clones in this sample may be carry-over from other donors' samples.

This clone turned up a few times. The V gene is TRBV9, the J gene TRBJ2-5, with TRBD2 matching 7 bases. Trimming took 4 bases from V and 4 from J; bases not matched to a gene: 7. Germline CDR1 is SGDLS and CDR2 is YYNGEE. This CDR3 contains 14 residues. The DNA of the CDR3 is TGTGCCAGCAGCAAGACTAGCTCGGGAGAGACCCAGTACTTC. Protein product: CASSKTSSGETQYF. Combining the CDR3 with reference TRBV9 and TRBJ2-5 gives the whole variable domain DSGVTQTPKHLITATGQRVTLRCSPRSGDLSVYWYQQSLDQGLQFLIQYYNGEERAKGNILERFSAQQFPDLHSELNLSSLELGDSALYFCASSKTSSGETQYFGPGTRLLVL.

The J gene is TRBJ2-1, the V gene TRBV5-1; maybe TRBD2 (5 bases). The CDR3 covers 15 residues. Germline CDR1 is SGHRS and CDR2 is YFSETQ. Trimming removed 4 bases from V and 1 base from J, with 12 bases in between. The CDR3 protein is CASSQGGGSYNEQFF. The CDR3 nucleotides read TGCGCCAGCAGCCAAGGCGGCGGGTCCTACAATGAGCAGTTCTTC.